Each of the 6 T cell receptor beta chains below was sequenced from the same sample in a study of blood T cell repertoires in COVID-19. The repertoire was sequenced with immunoSEQ multiplex PCR; TCRdb's copy has only in-frame clones and lacks some. This table has about 210,000 clones, 65% to 90% appearing once. Sequencing was done on a sample of peripheral blood. Receptors originate from a man aged 50 or older with active or convalescent COVID-19.

This clone was observed a single time. This chain connects TRBV11-2 to TRBJ2-1, with D uncertain. Germline values: CDR1 SGHAT, CDR2 FQNNGV. There are 16 residues in the CDR3. V gave up 5 bases and J gave up 2 bases, with 16 bases separating them. The CDR3 is CASSLGPFPTYNEQFF. DNA of the CDR3: TGTGCCAGCAGCCTTGGGCCATTCCCTACCTACAATGAGCAGTTCTTC.

This clone appeared a single time. The chain joins TRBV21-1 to TRBJ1-1; the table assigns TRBD1, which was not confirmed against the DNA. TRBV21-1 is tagged as a pseudogene. The CDR3 consists of 16 residues. CDR3: CASSAWDQGLRTEAFF. DNA of the CDR3: TGTGCCAGCAGCGCGTGGGATCAGGGGTTACGGACTGAAGCTTTCTTT.

The rearrangement links TRBV28 to TRBJ1-3; D uncertain. The CDR3 is made up of 18 amino acids. V was clipped by 5 bases and J by 0 bases, with 20 bases between them. Germline lookup yields CDR1 MDHEN and CDR2 SYDVKM. The CDR3 nucleotides are TGTGCCAGCAGTCAAAAATTGGATACGGAGGCCTCTGGAAACACCATATATTTT. Its protein is CASSQKLDTEASGNTIYF.

The chain is built from TRBV18 and TRBJ1-4; D remains unclear. Trimming cost V 3 bases and J 0 bases, with 8 bases left between them. This CDR3 is built from 15 residues. Per the germline V gene, CDR1 is KGHSH and CDR2 is LQKENI. In DNA, the CDR3 is TGTGCCAGCTCACCCGAGTTTGCAACTAATGAAAAACTGTTTTTT. Translation gives CASSPEFATNEKLFF.

For this clone: Other nucleotide sequences from this sample produce the same CDR3. This chain's CDR3 is CASSLGRGTDTQYF. Here the CDR3 DNA reads TGCGCCAGCAGCTTAGGTCGGGGAACAGATACGCAGTATTTT. This rearrangement joins TRBV5-1 to TRBJ2-3, with TRBD2 as a possible D gene (5 bases). Germline CDR1 is SGHRS and CDR2 is YFSETQ. Deletions cut 2 bases from V and 3 bases from J, with 10 bases between. The CDR3 length is 14 residues.

The rearrangement uses TRBV7-2 and TRBJ2-7; 9 bases match TRBD1. V was pared by 4 bases and J by 6 bases, with 7 bases of the junction left unmatched. Per germline, CDR1 SGHTA and CDR2 FQGNSA. The CDR3 covers 14 residues. The CDR3 sequence: CASSSWDRVSEQYV. The CDR3 DNA sequence: TGTGCCAGCAGCTCCTGGGACAGGGTAAGCGAGCAGTACGTC.